Shown below are 30 T cell receptor beta chains from a single sample sequenced in a study of vaccination effects on CD4 cells after COVID-19. Some clones are missing from TCRdb's copy, which holds only in-frame ones; the method was immunoSEQ multiplex PCR. Of tens of thousands of clones detected, roughly 70% appear once; the ten largest clones hold about 16%. Their target antigens are unknown. After expansion with viral peptide pools in the ViraFEST assay, antigen-specific CD4+ T cells were sequenced. Following culture for approximately 11 days, CD4+ T cells were isolated. Vaccinated participants had no history of SARS-CoV-2 infection and tested negative for nucleocapsid antibodies. The source was CD4+ T cells from PBMCs cultured with SARS-CoV-2 spike peptides, collected before COVID-19 vaccination. The origin of the receptors is a human donor who received a COVID-19 vaccine.

The chain has TRBV19 and TRBJ1-5; tentative D call: TRBD1 (6 bases). CDR1 LNHDA and CDR2 SQIVND come from the germline V gene (reference sequence). The length of the CDR3 is 16 residues. Trimming took off 6 bases at V and 2 bases at J, with 17 bases between the two ends. The chain's CDR3 is CASSAGVGSGNQPQHF. CDR3 DNA sequence: TGTGCCAGTAGCGCAGGGGTCGGTTCGGGCAATCAGCCCCAGCATTTT. The variable domain in full, completed from reference TRBV19 and TRBJ1-5, reads DGGITQSPKYLFRKEGQNVTLSCEQNLNHDAMYWYRQDPGQGLRLIYYSQIVNDFQKGDIAEGYSVSREKKESFPLTVTSAQKNPTAFYLCASSAGVGSGNQPQHFGDGTRLSIL.

In its sample, this clone was seen a few times. The chain is built from TRBV6-2 or TRBV6-3 and TRBJ1-1, with no clear D. The CDR3 is 11 residues long. Trimming cost V 2 bases and J 5 bases, with 3 bases left between them. Germline V gives CDR1 MNHEY, CDR2 SVGEGT. CDR3 sequence (DNA): TGTGCCAGCAGTTACGGTACTGAAGCTTTCTTT. Amino acids: CASSYGTEAFF.

This chain links TRBV15 with TRBJ1-4; 9 bases agree with TRBD1. The CDR3 spans 16 residues. J gave up 7 bases and V 3 bases, and 9 bases lay outside the gene matches. The germline CDR1 and CDR2 sequences are LNHNV and YYDKDF (reference sequence). CDR3 sequence (DNA): TGTGCCACCAGCAGCTCGGGACAGGGCGGTATTGAAAAACTGTTTTTT. It translates to CATSSSGQGGIEKLFF.

V usage is TRBV27 and J usage is TRBJ1-6; D is perhaps TRBD1 (5 bases). The V end was cut by 6 bases, the J end by 4 bases, with 13 bases between. Germline V lookup: CDR1 MNHEY, CDR2 SMNVEV (reference sequence). The length of the CDR3 is 15 residues. In DNA form, the CDR3 reads TGTGCCAGCAGGCCCCTCGGGGCGTATAATTCACCCCTCCACTTT. Translating it yields CASRPLGAYNSPLHF.

In this sample, this clone turned up a few times. The chain recombines TRBV6-5 with TRBJ1-3; possibly TRBD1 for D (6 bases). CDR3 length: 14 amino acids. Germline-derived CDR1 and CDR2 are MNHEY and SVGAGI. V gave up 6 bases and J gave up 0 bases, with 9 bases separating them. DNA for the CDR3: TGTGCCAGCAGCCGAGGGGGCTCTGGAAACACCATATATTTT. It translates to CASSRGGSGNTIYF.

This rearrangement joins TRBV2 to TRBJ2-7; D is unresolved. CDR3 size: 11 residues. V lost 2 bases to trimming and J lost 6 bases, with 5 bases between them. CDR1 and CDR2 (germline): SNHLY, FYNNEI. This CDR3 is CASSENSEQYF. The CDR3 nucleotides read TGTGCCAGCAGTGAAAACAGCGAGCAGTACTTC.

The chain couples TRBV10-3 to TRBJ2-3, with 9 nucleotides matching TRBD2. The CDR3 totals 16 residues. Germline-derived CDR1 and CDR2 are ENHRY and SYGVKD. The junction had 6 bases not matched to a gene; V was cut back by 4 bases and J by 1 base. The chain's CDR3 is CAISGSSGGRTDTQYF. The CDR3 nucleotides are TGTGCCATCAGTGGCAGTAGCGGGGGCCGCACAGATACGCAGTATTTT.

The chain links TRBV7-9 to TRBJ2-1; no definite D call. The CDR3 spans 18 residues. Per the germline V gene, CDR1 is SEHNR and CDR2 is FQNEAQ (reference sequence). The ends were cut back, 1 base at V and 0 bases at J, with 16 bases in the middle. This CDR3 is CASSLVSPSLSSYNEQFF. The DNA of the CDR3 is TGTGCCAGCAGCTTAGTTAGTCCGTCCTTGAGCTCCTACAATGAGCAGTTCTTC.

This chain links TRBV4-1 with TRBJ2-7; TRBD2 matches 10 bases. V was clipped by 1 base and J by 6 bases; unmatched bases: 9. The germline V gene has CDR1 MGHRA and CDR2 YSYEKL. The CDR3 runs to 16 residues. CDR3 in DNA: TGCGCCAGCAGCCAAGGCGGTCTAGCGGGGGTGGTCGAGCAGTACTTC. It specifies CASSQGGLAGVVEQYF.

DNA of the CDR3: TGTGCCAGCAGTTCAGGGTTGGGCAATCAGCCCCAGCATTTT. Protein product: CASSSGLGNQPQHF. V gene TRBV2 combines with J gene TRBJ1-5; perhaps TRBD1 as D (5 bases). The CDR3 runs 14 residues. From germline, CDR1 is SNHLY and CDR2 FYNNEI. V was trimmed by 5 bases and J by 2 bases, leaving 10 bases between them.

V usage is TRBV5-6 and J usage is TRBJ1-1; D call uncertain. Germline V CDR1 and CDR2: SGHDT, YYEEEE. The germline V and J ends were trimmed by 0 bases and 4 bases, with 10 bases remaining between them. The CDR3 totals 14 residues. The DNA for the CDR3 is TGTGCCAGCAGCTTGGTGAGGGTCGGCACTGAAGCTTTCTTT. The encoded protein is CASSLVRVGTEAFF.

This rearrangement joins TRBV30 to TRBJ1-4; D unclear. Germline CDR1 and CDR2: GTSNPN and SVGIG (reference sequence). CDR3 length: 14 amino acids. The V end was cut by 0 bases, the J end by 7 bases, with 12 bases between. The CDR3 region has the DNA TGTGCCTGGAGTGTAGGTCTCGGAGCTGAAAAACTGTTTTTT. Encoded protein: CAWSVGLGAEKLFF.

The rearrangement uses TRBV6-2 or TRBV6-3 and TRBJ1-1; a possible D gene is TRBD1 (6 bases). Germline assignment: CDR1 MNHEY and CDR2 SVGEGT. The CDR3 is 18 residues long. Trimming took 0 bases from V and 1 from J, leaving 18 bases between them. The CDR3 loop is CASSYSNAAGAWNTEAFF. The CDR3 region has the DNA TGTGCCAGCAGTTACTCGAACGCGGCAGGGGCCTGGAACACTGAAGCTTTCTTT.

J is TRBJ1-2 and V is TRBV5-4; 7 positions agree with TRBD1. Trimming took 4 bases from V and 6 from J; bases not matched to a gene: 3. Germline CDR1 SGHNT, CDR2 YYREEE (reference sequence). This CDR3 comprises 12 residues. Here the CDR3 reads CASSSDRDGYTF. The CDR3 DNA sequence: TGTGCCAGCAGCAGTGACAGGGATGGCTACACCTTC.

The V and J genes are TRBV6-1 and TRBJ1-2, with D perhaps TRBD1 (6 bases). Germline V gives CDR1 MNHNS, CDR2 SASEGT. The CDR3 loop spans 15 amino acids. V was shortened by 1 base and J by 4 bases, with 13 bases between the two germline ends. The CDR3 spells CASSEGIQGLYGYTF. The DNA of the CDR3 is TGTGCCAGCAGTGAAGGCATACAGGGTCTCTATGGCTACACCTTC.

This clone has more than one count but fewer than ten. This rearrangement joins TRBV28 to TRBJ1-2; no clear D gene. The ends were cut back, 3 bases at V and 5 bases at J, with 7 bases in the middle. The CDR3 is 12 amino acids. Germline assignment: CDR1 MDHEN and CDR2 SYDVKM. CDR3 nucleotide sequence: TGTGCCAGCAGTTTTCGGGGATATGGCTACACCTTC. Encoded protein: CASSFRGYGYTF.

V is TRBV7-9 and J is TRBJ1-1; unclear D gene. The CDR3 runs 13 residues. Per the germline V gene, CDR1 is SEHNR and CDR2 is FQNEAQ (reference sequence). The V end was cut by 0 bases, the J end by 1 base, with 3 bases between. Here the CDR3 reads CASSLAENTEAFF. The CDR3 DNA reads as TGTGCCAGCAGCTTAGCAGAGAACACTGAAGCTTTCTTT.

As DNA, the CDR3 is TGTGCCAGCAGCCTGGGACAGGCTAACTATGGCTACACCTTC. This translates into CASSLGQANYGYTF. This chain connects TRBV7-9 to TRBJ1-2; 8 positions agree with TRBD1. Germline V gene data show CDR1 as SEHNR and CDR2 as FQNEAQ (reference sequence). The CDR3 has 14 residues. V lost 5 bases, J lost 0 bases, and 2 bases stayed unmatched.

V and J are TRBV7-9 and TRBJ2-1; 7 nucleotides agree with TRBD2. The CDR3 length is 14 residues. CDR1 is SEHNR, CDR2 FQNEAQ, per germline (reference sequence). V gave up 3 bases and J gave up 6 bases; unmatched junction bases: 5. CDR3 residues: CASSFGGGGNEQFF. Here the CDR3 DNA reads TGTGCCAGCAGCTTTGGCGGGGGTGGCAATGAGCAGTTCTTC.

Only a few counts were recorded for this clone. This chain uses TRBV12-5 with TRBJ2-1; weak D call: TRBD2 (6 bases). Germline lookup yields CDR1 LGHNT and CDR2 FRNRAP. The CDR3 loop spans 14 amino acids. Trimming took off 1 base at V and 2 bases at J, with 6 bases between the two ends. Here the CDR3 DNA reads TGTGCTAGTGGTTTGGGGAGGGCCTACAATGAGCAGTTCTTC. It translates to CASGLGRAYNEQFF.

The CDR3 bases are TGTGCCAGCAGCTTAGGGGTCAGCCGATACTATAATTCACCCCTCCACTTT. It codes for CASSLGVSRYYNSPLHF. The gene calls are TRBV7-2 and TRBJ1-6; D is uncertain. Germline loops: CDR1 SGHTA, CDR2 FQGNSA. V dropped 1 base and J dropped 3 bases, with 13 bases sitting between them. This CDR3 has 17 amino acids.

The chain carries TRBV2 and TRBJ2-3; 11 bases fit TRBD2. J gave up 6 bases and V 6 bases, and 11 bases lay outside the gene matches. Per the germline V gene, CDR1 is SNHLY and CDR2 is FYNNEI. The CDR3 spans 16 residues. CDR3: CASSRREVAGGDTQYF. CDR3 DNA: TGTGCCAGCAGCCGTCGCGAGGTAGCGGGAGGGGATACGCAGTATTTT.

The rearrangement joins TRBV7-2 to TRBJ2-5; TRBD2 matches at 9 bases. Germline V lookup: CDR1 SGHTA, CDR2 FQGNSA. Trimming removed 5 bases from V and 1 base from J; junction bases left unmatched: 8. This CDR3 comprises 16 residues. CDR3 sequence (DNA): TGTGCCAGCAGCCCCCGACGAGCGGGGGGCCAAGAGACCCAGTACTTC. It translates to CASSPRRAGGQETQYF.

The rearrangement joins TRBV27 to TRBJ2-7, with 15 nucleotides matching TRBD2. The V segment lost 6 bases and the J segment 7 bases; nucleotides outside the gene matches: 13. The germline CDR1 and CDR2 sequences are MNHEY and SMNVEV (reference sequence). The CDR3 length is 17 residues. Here the CDR3 reads CASSPLGTSGRPWEQYF. Here the CDR3 DNA reads TGTGCCAGCAGCCCATTAGGGACTAGCGGGAGGCCGTGGGAGCAGTACTTC.

About this clone: Germline is not matched at one junction end, which may reflect a read error. The rearrangement links TRBV7-2 to TRBJ2-7; TRBD2 matches 11 bases. Per germline, CDR1 SGHTA and CDR2 FQGNSA. This CDR3 has 14 residues. CDR3 sequence: CASSLGLAGGPIDF. The CDR3 DNA is TGTGCCAGCAGCTTGGGGCTAGCGGGGGGCCCCATAGACTTC.

This chain connects TRBV6-1 to TRBJ1-5; D gene uncertain. Looked up from germline, CDR1 is MNHNS and CDR2 is SASEGT. The ends were cut back, 2 bases at V and 4 bases at J, with 6 bases in the middle. This CDR3 spans 13 amino acids. The CDR3 DNA follows: TGTGCCAGCAGTGAATTTACAAATCAGCCCCAGCATTTT. Encoded protein: CASSEFTNQPQHF.

This chain connects TRBV2 to TRBJ1-5; 9 bases fit TRBD1. CDR3 length: 17 residues. The ends lost 4 bases at V and 6 bases at J; junction bases unmatched: 13. Germline assignment: CDR1 SNHLY and CDR2 FYNNEI. CDR3 loop: CASSGDPGQGGGQPQHF. The CDR3 bases are TGTGCCAGCAGTGGAGATCCGGGACAGGGAGGAGGTCAGCCCCAGCATTTT. The variable domain in full, completed from reference TRBV2 and TRBJ1-5, reads EPEVTQTPSHQVTQMGQEVILRCVPISNHLYFYWYRQILGQKVEFLVSFYNNEISEKSEIFDDQFSVERPDGSNFTLKIRSTKLEDSAMYFCASSGDPGQGGGQPQHFGDGTRLSIL.

The chain carries TRBV6-5 and TRBJ1-2, with D possibly TRBD1 on 5 matching bases. The V gene's germline CDR1 is MNHEY and CDR2 SVGAGI. Trimming removed 2 bases from V and 4 bases from J, with 17 bases in between. The CDR3 spans 16 residues. In nucleotides, the CDR3 is TGTGCCAGCAGTTACAGTCCCCCGGGGGGTGGCTATGGCTACACCTTC. Its translation: CASSYSPPGGGYGYTF.

The chain links TRBV25-1 to TRBJ2-1; a possible D gene is TRBD2 (6 bases). The length of the CDR3 is 12 residues. Between the trimmed V and J ends, which lost 8 bases and 5 bases, there was a span of 10 bases. Germline loops: CDR1 MGHDK, CDR2 SYGVNS. DNA for the CDR3: TGTGCCAGCCCTAGCGAGAACAATGAGCAGTTCTTC. As protein: CASPSENNEQFF.

The gene calls are TRBV20-1 and TRBJ2-5; D uncertain. Germline V gives CDR1 DFQATT, CDR2 SNEGSKA (reference sequence). The CDR3 is 14 residues long. Trimming shortened V by 3 bases and J by 2 bases, and 13 bases separated the two germline ends. The CDR3 region has the DNA TGCAGTGCTAGTCACCTGGACGGACAAGAGACCCAGTACTTC. Protein: CSASHLDGQETQYF.